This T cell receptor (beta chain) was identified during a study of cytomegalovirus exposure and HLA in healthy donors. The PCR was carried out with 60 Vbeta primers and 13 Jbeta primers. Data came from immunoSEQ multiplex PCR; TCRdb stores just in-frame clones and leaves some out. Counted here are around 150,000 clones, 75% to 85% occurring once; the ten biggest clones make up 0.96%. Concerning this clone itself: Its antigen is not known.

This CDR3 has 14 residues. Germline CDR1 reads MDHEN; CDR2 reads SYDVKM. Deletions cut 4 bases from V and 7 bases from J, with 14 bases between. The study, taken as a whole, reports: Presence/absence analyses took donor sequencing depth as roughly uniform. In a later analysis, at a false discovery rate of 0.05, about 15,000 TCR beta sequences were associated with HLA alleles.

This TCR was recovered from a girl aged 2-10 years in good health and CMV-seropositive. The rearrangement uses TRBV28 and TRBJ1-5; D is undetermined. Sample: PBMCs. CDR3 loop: CASSSPSAGQPQHF. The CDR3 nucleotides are TGTGCCAGCAGTTCCCCGTCAGCGGGACAGCCCCAGCATTTT.